This T cell receptor (beta chain) is from a study of low-dose radiotherapy and immunotherapy resistance in tumors. The CDR3 length is 12 residues. From germline, CDR1 is MNHEY and CDR2 SMNVEV (reference sequence). Trimming removed 3 bases from V and 4 bases from J, with 6 bases in between. Many counts were recorded for this clonotype. Regarding time point: before trial treatment. Alpha and beta chains were covered, as first-strand cDNA relied on TRAV- and TRBV-specific primers. Both a constant-region primer and a V-primer adapter served to amplify TCRs across roughly 20 PCR cycles. MiXCR, applied by TCRdb to the reads, yields one record per CDR3 protein. The repertoire holds about 39,000 distinct CDR3 sequences, roughly a third seen once, with roughly 3.5% in the top ten.

This TCR came from a male donor with gallbladder cancer. The V call is TRBV27, the J call TRBJ1-1; D unclear. The material was PBMCs, obtained before treatment. In nucleotides, the CDR3 is TGTGCCAGCAGTTTCTTGGGCACTGAAGCTTTCTTT. Translating gives CASSFLGTEAFF.